The 12 T cell receptor beta chains in this list originate from one sample, sequenced in a study of T cells after yellow fever vaccination. TCRdb re-called the 5' RACE reads with MiXCR, one entry per CDR3 protein. Found here are approximately 85,000 distinct CDR3 sequences, about 14% of them singletons; the top ten hold approximately 23%. This specimen was CD8+ T cells not binding an NS4B(214-222) dextramer, sorted from PBMCs, taken 21 days after the first yellow fever vaccination. The receptors were gathered from a man younger than 30 who received the YFV17D yellow fever vaccine.

This chain uses TRBV5-6 with TRBJ2-5; D might be TRBD1 (5 bases). The CDR3 has 13 amino acids. The V end lost 7 bases, the J end lost 0 bases, and 10 bases lay between the germline ends. Germline V CDR1 and CDR2: SGHDT, YYEEEE. The CDR3 protein is CASAGHYQETQYF. CDR3 nucleotide sequence: TGTGCCAGCGCCGGACACTACCAAGAGACCCAGTACTTC.

This chain joins TRBV27 and TRBJ1-1; D remains unclear. V was trimmed by 3 bases and J by 1 base, leaving 9 bases between them. Looked up from germline, CDR1 is MNHEY and CDR2 is SMNVEV (reference sequence). The CDR3 has 14 residues. The chain's CDR3 is CASSFRAGNTEAFF. The CDR3 DNA reads TGTGCCAGCAGTTTCCGCGCAGGGAACACTGAAGCTTTCTTT.

The genes are TRBV2 and TRBJ1-3; possible D gene TRBD1, 5 bases. CDR3 size: 15 residues. V was trimmed by 6 bases and J by 2 bases, leaving 14 bases between them. Germline CDR1 SNHLY, CDR2 FYNNEI. CDR3 bases: TGTGCCAGCAGCCAAGGGGTCTCGGCTGGAAACACCATATATTTT. This translates into CASSQGVSAGNTIYF.

This clonotype was detected only a few times. The genes are TRBV28 and TRBJ1-2; weak D call: TRBD1 (5 bases). Deletions cut 7 bases from V and 8 bases from J, with 14 bases between. The germline CDR1 and CDR2 sequences are MDHEN and SYDVKM. This CDR3 spans 12 amino acids. CDR3 in DNA: TGTGCCAGCATAGGGAGGGGCTACGGCTACACCTTC. Its translation is CASIGRGYGYTF.

The chain has TRBV4-3 and TRBJ1-1; the match to TRBD1 covers 9 bases. The CDR3 sequence is 13 residues long. After removal of 5 bases from V and 7 bases from J, the junction contained 5 bases not matched to a gene. CDR1 is LGHNA and CDR2 is YSLEER in the germline V gene. The CDR3 sequence is CASSSTGQGEAFF. For the CDR3, the DNA is TGCGCCAGCAGCTCGACGGGACAGGGTGAAGCTTTCTTT.

This sequence joins TRBV13 and TRBJ2-1; 7 bases line up with TRBD1. CDR1 and CDR2 from the germline V gene are PRHDT and FYEKMQ (reference sequence). CDR3 length: 14 residues. The J segment lost 7 bases and the V segment lost 5 bases, leaving 8 bases of the junction unmatched. The CDR3 sequence is CASSLRQGWNEQFF. CDR3 coding DNA: TGTGCCAGCAGCCTCCGACAGGGTTGGAATGAGCAGTTCTTC.

The table lists this clonotype with a few counts. This sequence joins TRBV4-1 and TRBJ2-1; tentative D call: TRBD2 (5 bases). The germline V and J ends were trimmed by 0 bases and 8 bases, with 14 bases remaining between them. The CDR3 covers 15 residues. Looked up from germline, CDR1 is MGHRA and CDR2 is YSYEKL. The CDR3 DNA sequence: TGCGCCAGCAGCCAAGAAGAGAATAGCGTTCATGAGCAGTTCTTC. Residues: CASSQEENSVHEQFF.

The J gene is TRBJ2-5, the V gene TRBV6-1; D may be TRBD2 (6 bases). Looked up from germline, CDR1 is MNHNS and CDR2 is SASEGT. The V end lost 5 bases, the J end lost 4 bases, and 23 bases lay between the germline ends. The CDR3 covers 17 residues. The CDR3 is CASSLWLTSNKGETQYF. The CDR3, as DNA: TGTGCCAGCAGTCTGTGGCTCACTAGCAATAAGGGAGAGACCCAGTACTTC.

This clonotype was found a few times. The chain links TRBV5-1 to TRBJ1-1; D perhaps matches TRBD1 (6 bases). V lost 0 bases, J lost 4 bases, and 13 bases lay in between. CDR3 length equals 15 residues. Per germline, CDR1 SGHRS and CDR2 YFSETQ. The CDR3 protein is CASSLATGPGTEAFF. The DNA of the CDR3 is TGCGCCAGCAGCTTGGCCACAGGGCCCGGCACTGAAGCTTTCTTT.

The rearrangement uses TRBV7-2 and TRBJ2-5; 8 nucleotides match TRBD1. The V segment lost 4 bases and the J segment 5 bases; nucleotides outside the gene matches: 3. The CDR3 is made up of 13 amino acids. Germline CDR1 and CDR2: SGHTA and FQGNSA. The CDR3 bases are TGTGCCAGCAGCTCATGGACAGGGGAGACCCAGTACTTC. Protein sequence: CASSSWTGETQYF.

CDR3 loop: CSVQGSPGNTIYF. The CDR3 DNA is TGCAGCGTACAGGGGAGTCCTGGAAACACCATATATTTT. The chain joins TRBV29-1 to TRBJ1-3, with 7 bases that match TRBD1. The V and J ends lost 6 bases and 2 bases, in that order; junction bases with no gene match: 4. CDR1 SQVTM and CDR2 ANQGSEA come from the germline V gene. The CDR3 spans 13 residues.

The chain couples TRBV29-1 to TRBJ2-3; D ambiguous. Trimming shortened V by 6 bases and J by 4 bases, and 17 bases separated the two germline ends. There are 14 residues in the CDR3. Per germline, CDR1 SQVTM and CDR2 ANQGSEA. CDR3 amino acids: CSVNWSGNPDTQYF. Written as DNA, the CDR3 is TGCAGCGTGAATTGGTCCGGTAATCCAGATACGCAGTATTTT.